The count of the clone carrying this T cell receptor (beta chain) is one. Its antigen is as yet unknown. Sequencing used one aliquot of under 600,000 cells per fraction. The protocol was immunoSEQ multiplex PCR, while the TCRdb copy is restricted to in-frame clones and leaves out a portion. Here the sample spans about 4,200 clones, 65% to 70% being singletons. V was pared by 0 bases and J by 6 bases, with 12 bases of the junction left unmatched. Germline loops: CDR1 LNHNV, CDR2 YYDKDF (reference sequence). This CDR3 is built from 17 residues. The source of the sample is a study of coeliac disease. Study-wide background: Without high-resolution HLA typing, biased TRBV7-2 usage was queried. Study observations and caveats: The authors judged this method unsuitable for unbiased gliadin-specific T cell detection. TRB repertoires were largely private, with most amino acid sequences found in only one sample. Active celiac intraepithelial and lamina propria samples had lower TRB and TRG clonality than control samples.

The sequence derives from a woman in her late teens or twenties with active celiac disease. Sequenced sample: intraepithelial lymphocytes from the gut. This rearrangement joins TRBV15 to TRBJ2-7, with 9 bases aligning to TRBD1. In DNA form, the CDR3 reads TGTGCCACCAGCAGAGAGTCCCCCGGGACAGGGACTTTCGAGCAGTACTTC. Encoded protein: CATSRESPGTGTFEQYF.